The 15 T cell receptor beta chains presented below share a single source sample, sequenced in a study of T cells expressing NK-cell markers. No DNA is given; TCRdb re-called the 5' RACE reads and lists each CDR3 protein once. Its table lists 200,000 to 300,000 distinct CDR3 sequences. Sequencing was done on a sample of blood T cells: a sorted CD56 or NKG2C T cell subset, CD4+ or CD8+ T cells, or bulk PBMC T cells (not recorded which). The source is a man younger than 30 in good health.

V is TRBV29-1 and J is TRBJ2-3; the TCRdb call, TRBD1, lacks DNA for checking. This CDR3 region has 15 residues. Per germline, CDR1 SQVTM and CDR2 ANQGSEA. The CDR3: CSVQKWGGDTDTQYF.

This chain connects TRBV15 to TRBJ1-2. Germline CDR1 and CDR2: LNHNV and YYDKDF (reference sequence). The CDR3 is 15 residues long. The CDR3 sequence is CATSRDLGANYGYTF.

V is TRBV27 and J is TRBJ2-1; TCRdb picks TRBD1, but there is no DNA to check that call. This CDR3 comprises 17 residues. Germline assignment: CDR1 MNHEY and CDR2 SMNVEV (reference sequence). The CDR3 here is CASSWTGWGSSYNEQFF.

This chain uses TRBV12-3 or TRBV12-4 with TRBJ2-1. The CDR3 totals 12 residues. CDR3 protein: CASKADNNEQFF.

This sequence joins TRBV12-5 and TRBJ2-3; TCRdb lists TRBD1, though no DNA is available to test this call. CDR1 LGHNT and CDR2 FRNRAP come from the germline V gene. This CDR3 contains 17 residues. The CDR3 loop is CASGLVLGAVYTDTQYF.

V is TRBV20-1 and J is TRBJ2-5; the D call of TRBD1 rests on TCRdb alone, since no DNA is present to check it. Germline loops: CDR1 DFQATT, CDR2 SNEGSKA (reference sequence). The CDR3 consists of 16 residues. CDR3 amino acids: CSARDSRGVTGETQYF.

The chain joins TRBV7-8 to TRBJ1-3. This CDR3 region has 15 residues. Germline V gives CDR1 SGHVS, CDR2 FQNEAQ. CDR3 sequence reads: CASSPAEGGGNTIYF.

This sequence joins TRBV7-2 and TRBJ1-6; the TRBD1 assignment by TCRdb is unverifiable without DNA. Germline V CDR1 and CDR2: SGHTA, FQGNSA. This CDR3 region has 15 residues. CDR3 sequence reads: CASRPGSGVGSPLHF.

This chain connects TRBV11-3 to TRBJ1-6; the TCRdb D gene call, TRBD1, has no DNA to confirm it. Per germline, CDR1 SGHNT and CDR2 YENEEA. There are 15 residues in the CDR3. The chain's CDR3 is CASSSPGTDDSPLHF.

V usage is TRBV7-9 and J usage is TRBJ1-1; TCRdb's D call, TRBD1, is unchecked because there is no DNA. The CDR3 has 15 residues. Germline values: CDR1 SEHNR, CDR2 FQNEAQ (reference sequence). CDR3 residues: CASSLGTRKFTEAFF.

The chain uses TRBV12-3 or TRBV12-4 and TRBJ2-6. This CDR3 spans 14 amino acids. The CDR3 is CASQTGSGANVLTF.

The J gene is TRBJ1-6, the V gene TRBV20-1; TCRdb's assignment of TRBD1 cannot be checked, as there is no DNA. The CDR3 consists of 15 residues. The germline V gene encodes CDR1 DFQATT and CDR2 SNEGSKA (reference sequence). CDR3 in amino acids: CSASYRDSYNSPLHF.

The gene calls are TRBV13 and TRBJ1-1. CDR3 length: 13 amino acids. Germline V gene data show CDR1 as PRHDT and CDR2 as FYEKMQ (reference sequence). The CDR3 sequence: CASSFPSNTEAFF.

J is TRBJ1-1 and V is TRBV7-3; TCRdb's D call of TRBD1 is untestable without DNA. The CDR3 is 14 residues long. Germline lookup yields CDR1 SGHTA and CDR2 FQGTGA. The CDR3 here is CASAGGAGNTEAFF.

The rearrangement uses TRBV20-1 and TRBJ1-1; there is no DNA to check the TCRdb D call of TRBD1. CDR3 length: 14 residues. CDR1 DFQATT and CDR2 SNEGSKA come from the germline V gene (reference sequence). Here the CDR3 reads CSAKTGTKYTEAFF.